These T cell receptor beta chains were read from a single sample in a study of cytomegalovirus exposure and HLA in healthy donors. TCRdb's table, derived via immunoSEQ multiplex PCR, lists solely in-frame clones and lacks some. The sample shows some 170,000 clones, 60% to 80% of them seen only once. The source material was PBMCs. The receptors were gathered from a man aged 35 to 55 in good health and CMV-seropositive. Each CDR3 is given with its conserved first and last residue. D genes are given only for firm matches.

v_call	d_call	j_call	cdr3_aa	cdr3_nt
TRBV5-1	TRBD2	TRBJ2-1	CASSLMSGGRYEQFF	TGCGCCAGCAGCTTGATGTCGGGAGGGAGGTATGAGCAGTTCTTC
TRBV6-6	.	TRBJ1-5	CASSYSLLSQHF	TGTGCCAGCAGTTACTCCCTTCTGTCCCAGCATTTT
TRBV6-1	TRBD1	TRBJ1-1	CASSSQTGYDAAFF	TGTGCCAGCAGTTCCCAGACAGGGTATGATGCGGCTTTCTTT
TRBV19	TRBD1	TRBJ2-7	CASSIRGQGPYEQYF	TGTGCCAGTAGTATAAGAGGACAGGGCCCCTACGAGCAGTACTTC
TRBV5-1	TRBD2	TRBJ2-1	CASSFNSGRGSYNEQFF	TGCGCCAGCAGCTTCAATAGCGGGAGGGGGTCCTACAATGAGCAGTTCTTC
TRBV5-1	TRBD1	TRBJ1-5	CASRQGSNQPQHF	TGCGCCAGCAGACAGGGGAGCAATCAGCCCCAGCATTTT
TRBV4-1	TRBD1	TRBJ2-2	CASSQTGGFTGELFF	TGCGCCAGCAGCCAGACAGGGGGGTTCACCGGGGAGCTGTTTTTT
TRBV19	TRBD1	TRBJ2-3	CASSIGRGPFTNTQYF	TGTGCCAGTAGTATAGGTAGGGGGCCTTTCACGAATACGCAGTATTTT
TRBV9	TRBD2	TRBJ2-7	CASSVDGAGGSYEQYF	TGTGCCAGCAGCGTAGATGGAGCGGGAGGCTCTTACGAGCAGTACTTC
TRBV5-4	TRBD2	TRBJ2-3	CASSLGKRGSTDTQYF	TGTGCCAGCAGCTTGGGCAAGCGGGGGAGCACAGATACGCAGTATTTT
TRBV6-5	.	TRBJ1-6	CASRGGQGSPLHF	TGTGCCAGCCGCGGGGGGCAGGGTTCACCCCTCCACTTT
TRBV7-3	.	TRBJ1-3	CASSRESGNTIYF	TGTGCCAGCAGCCGGGAATCTGGAAACACCATATATTTT
TRBV5-1	.	TRBJ2-2	CTSGRGIGNTGELFF	TGCACCAGTGGCAGGGGAATAGGGAACACCGGGGAGCTGTTTTTT
TRBV5-1	TRBD1	TRBJ1-4	CASRGDSYEKLFF	TGCGCCAGCAGGGGGGACAGTTATGAAAAACTGTTTTTT
TRBV7-2	TRBD1	TRBJ1-4	CASSPPLGQDEKLFF	TGTGCCAGCAGCCCCCCCCTAGGACAGGATGAAAAACTGTTTTTT
TRBV30	TRBD2	TRBJ2-7	CAWSSAGGTWHEQYF	TGTGCCTGGAGTTCGGCGGGAGGGACGTGGCACGAGCAGTACTTC
TRBV30	.	TRBJ2-6	CAWRAGYFYSGANGLTF	TGTGCCTGGAGGGCGGGATATTTTTACTCTGGGGCCAACGGCCTGACTTTC
TRBV28	TRBD1	TRBJ1-3	CASSLGGQERNTIYF	TGTGCCAGCAGTCTTGGGGGACAGGAGAGAAACACCATATATTTT
TRBV5-1	.	TRBJ1-2	CASSSRPGGDYGYTF	TGCGCCAGCAGCTCCCGTCCGGGGGGGGACTATGGCTACACCTTC
TRBV5-4	.	TRBJ2-5	CASSPGLQETQYF	TGTGCCAGCAGCCCGGGACTGCAAGAGACCCAGTACTTC
TRBV11-3	TRBD1	TRBJ2-3	CASNSGTGGRTDTQYF	TGTGCCAGCAATAGCGGGACAGGGGGTAGGACAGATACGCAGTATTTT
TRBV5-4	.	TRBJ2-1	CASSGRHLPADEQFF	TGTGCCAGCAGCGGGAGACACCTACCAGCCGATGAGCAGTTCTTC
TRBV5-1	TRBD2	TRBJ2-5	CASSLSLAAPRETQYF	TGCGCCAGCAGCTTGTCTCTAGCGGCTCCTAGGGAGACCCAGTACTTC
TRBV28	TRBD2	TRBJ2-2	CASSTRTHPGRVIF	TGTGCCAGCAGTACCCGGACTCATCCGGGGAGGGTGATTTTT
TRBV5-1	TRBD2	TRBJ2-3	CASSPIAGDTDTQYF	TGCGCCAGCAGCCCCATAGCGGGGGACACAGATACGCAGTATTTT
TRBV4-1	TRBD1	TRBJ1-2	CASSTGTGAYGGGYTF	TGCGCCAGCAGCACCGGGACAGGCGCCTATGGGGGTGGCTACACCTTC
TRBV5-4	TRBD2	TRBJ2-3	CASSGTSGGTDTQYF	TGTGCCAGCAGTGGCACTAGCGGGGGCACAGATACGCAGTATTTT
TRBV2	TRBD2	TRBJ2-5	CAEYPLAAGEVETQYF	TGTGCCGAATACCCCCTGGCTGCGGGAGAGGTGGAGACCCAGTACTTC
TRBV5-1	.	TRBJ1-5	CASSLVGGSNQPQHF	TGCGCCAGCAGCTTGGTCGGCGGTAGCAATCAGCCCCAGCATTTT
TRBV10-3	.	TRBJ2-4	CAIRQGGEDIQYF	TGTGCCATCAGGCAGGGCGGTGAGGACATTCAGTACTTC